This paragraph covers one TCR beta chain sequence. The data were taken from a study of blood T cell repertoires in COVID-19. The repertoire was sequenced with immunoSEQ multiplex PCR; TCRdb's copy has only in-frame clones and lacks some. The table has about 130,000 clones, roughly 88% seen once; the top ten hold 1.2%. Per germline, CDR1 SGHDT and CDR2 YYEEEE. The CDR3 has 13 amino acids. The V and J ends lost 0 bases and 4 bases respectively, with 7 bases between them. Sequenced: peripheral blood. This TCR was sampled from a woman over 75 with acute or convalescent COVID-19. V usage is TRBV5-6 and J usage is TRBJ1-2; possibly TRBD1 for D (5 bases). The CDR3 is CASSLEGIYGYTF. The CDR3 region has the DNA TGTGCCAGCAGCTTGGAGGGGATCTATGGCTACACCTTC.